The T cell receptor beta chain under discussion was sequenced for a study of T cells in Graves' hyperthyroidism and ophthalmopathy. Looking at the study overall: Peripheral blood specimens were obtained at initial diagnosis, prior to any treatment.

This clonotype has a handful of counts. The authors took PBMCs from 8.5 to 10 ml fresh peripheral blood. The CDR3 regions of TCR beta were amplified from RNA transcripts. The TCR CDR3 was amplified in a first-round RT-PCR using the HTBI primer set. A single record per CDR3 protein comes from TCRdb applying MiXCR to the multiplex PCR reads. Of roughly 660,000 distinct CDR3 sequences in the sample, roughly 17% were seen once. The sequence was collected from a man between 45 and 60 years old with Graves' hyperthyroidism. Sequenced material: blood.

The CDR3 DNA reads as TGTGCCAGCAGTTTAGCGCGCAGGGACCAGCCCCAGCATTTT. It encodes CASSLARRDQPQHF. The chain recombines TRBV12-3 or TRBV12-4 with TRBJ1-5; D may be TRBD1 (5 bases). The CDR3 loop spans 14 amino acids. Trimming removed 0 bases from V and 7 bases from J, with 10 bases in between.